A single sample gave rise to the 6 T cell receptor beta chains below, sequenced in a study of naive CD8 T cells in extremely preterm neonates. Clones were sequenced by immunoSEQ multiplex PCR, and TCRdb holds only the in-frame ones, with some missing. The table has about 7,500 clones, about 98% seen once. Deliveries were elective term cesareans at roughly 35-43 weeks, with no labor or membrane rupture. The sample was naive CD8+ T cells from cord blood. These receptor sequences come from a newborn in good health.

Points on this clone: Other DNA sequences in the same sample also yield this CDR3. V and J are TRBV7-6 and TRBJ2-7; 9 nucleotides agree with TRBD1. The ends lost 3 bases at V and 2 bases at J; junction bases unmatched: 2. Germline values: CDR1 SGHVS, CDR2 FNYEAQ. The CDR3 sequence is 14 residues long. CDR3 DNA sequence: TGTGCCAGCAGCTTGGGACAGGGAGCCTACGAGCAGTACTTC. This gives the protein CASSLGQGAYEQYF.

This chain links TRBV9 with TRBJ2-2; possible D gene TRBD1, 5 bases. The germline CDR1 and CDR2 sequences are SGDLS and YYNGEE. The ends were cut back, 0 bases at V and 6 bases at J, with 6 bases in the middle. The CDR3 runs 13 residues. The CDR3 region is CASSVGGAGELFF. The CDR3 nucleotides read TGTGCCAGCAGCGTAGGGGGCGCCGGGGAGCTGTTTTTT. The whole variable domain, remainder taken from reference TRBV9 and TRBJ2-2, is DSGVTQTPKHLITATGQRVTLRCSPRSGDLSVYWYQQSLDQGLQFLIQYYNGEERAKGNILERFSAQQFPDLHSELNLSSLELGDSALYFCASSVGGAGELFFGEGSRLTVL.

The chain links TRBV7-3 to TRBJ1-1, with TRBD1 matching 10 bases. Per germline, CDR1 SGHTA and CDR2 FQGTGA. V lost 5 bases and J lost 1; bases outside the gene matches: 4. This CDR3 contains 15 residues. CDR3 nucleotide sequence: TGTGCCAGCAGCGCTGGGACAGGGGCGAACACTGAAGCTTTCTTT. This gives the protein CASSAGTGANTEAFF. Using reference TRBV7-3 and TRBJ1-1 for the parts outside the CDR3, the full variable domain is GAGVSQTPSNKVTEKGKYVELRCDPISGHTALYWYRQSLGQGPEFLIYFQGTGAADDSGLPNDRFFAVRPEGSVSTLKIQRTERGDSAVYLCASSAGTGANTEAFFGQGTRLTVV.

V is TRBV2 and J is TRBJ2-3; 10 bases agree with TRBD2. The CDR3 extends over 15 amino acids. The germline CDR1 and CDR2 sequences are SNHLY and FYNNEI. The V gene end was trimmed by 4 bases and the J gene end by 4 bases; junction bases not matched to a gene: 5. The CDR3 coding sequence is TGTGCCAGCAGTGGCTTACTAGCGGGGTCAGATACGCAGTATTTT. Its translation: CASSGLLAGSDTQYF. Supplemented by reference TRBV2 and TRBJ2-3, the full variable domain reads EPEVTQTPSHQVTQMGQEVILRCVPISNHLYFYWYRQILGQKVEFLVSFYNNEISEKSEIFDDQFSVERPDGSNFTLKIRSTKLEDSAMYFCASSGLLAGSDTQYFGPGTRLTVL.

The chain links TRBV27 to TRBJ2-3; D gene unclear. The CDR3 totals 12 residues. CDR1 is MNHEY and CDR2 is SMNVEV in the germline V gene (reference sequence). Deletions cut 6 bases from V and 1 base from J, with 5 bases between. CDR3 sequence: CASSQGTDTQYF. CDR3 nucleotides: TGTGCCAGCAGCCAGGGCACAGATACGCAGTATTTT.

The chain uses TRBV4-1 and TRBJ1-4, with D perhaps matching TRBD1 (5 bases). The CDR3 runs 18 residues. Germline CDR1 reads MGHRA; CDR2 reads YSYEKL. V shed 0 bases and J shed 2 bases, with 16 bases lying between them. As DNA, the CDR3 is TGCGCCAGCAGCCAAGACACCCTTCAGGGTTTGACTAATGAAAAACTGTTTTTT. This encodes CASSQDTLQGLTNEKLFF.